This T cell receptor beta chain was sequenced in a study of sequential checkpoint blockade in melanoma. Study at large: TCRbeta immunosequencing was performed on DNA from 85 to 100 pretreatment melanoma tumor samples. Twenty-two patients had matched tumor biopsies before treatment and at week 13 after nivolumab or ipilimumab alone.

Study-wide results and limits: PD-L1 staining and CD8+ counts, not mutational load, tracked tumor T-cell clonality.

Germline V gene lookup returns CDR1 SGDLS and CDR2 YYNGEE. CDR3 length equals 12 residues. V was trimmed by 9 bases and J by 4 bases, leaving 13 bases between them. This clone has at least ten counts. Its cognate antigen is unknown. Treatment noted: randomized to nivolumab then ipilimumab (arm A) or the reverse (arm B). This table comes from immunoSEQ multiplex PCR, and its TCRdb copy is limited to in-frame clones, with some not included. Here the sample spans about 9,100 clones, 20% to 30% being singletons. The TCR was taken from a human donor with melanoma. The sequencing here drew on tumor tissue (inferred from file names), taken from a patient given nivolumab and ipilimumab in sequence. The chain is built from TRBV9 and TRBJ1-1; D unresolved. CDR3 DNA: TGTGCCACCCGGTCCCTCGGCACTGAAGCTTTCTTT. Its protein is CATRSLGTEAFF.